These 30 T cell receptor beta chains came from one sample sequenced in a study of Graves' ophthalmopathy and Graves' hyperthyroidism. The study amplified TCR beta CDR3 regions using RNA transcripts. An initial RT-PCR round employing HTBI primers preceded a second-round multiplex PCR. TCRdb redid the calling of the multiplex PCR reads with MiXCR, one entry per CDR3 protein. The repertoire holds 200,000 to 300,000 distinct CDR3 sequences, around 42% seen once, with less than 50% in the top ten. The sequencing sample was made of peripheral blood. Receptors originate from an adult man with Graves' ophthalmopathy.

This clonotype turned up a few times. This chain connects TRBV19 to TRBJ2-7; TRBD2 matches at 7 bases. Germline assignment: CDR1 LNHDA and CDR2 SQIVND (reference sequence). The CDR3 has 14 amino acids. V was clipped by 6 bases and J by 2 bases; unmatched bases: 7. The CDR3 sequence is CASSSAGEPYEQYF. The CDR3, as DNA: TGTGCCAGTAGCTCGGCGGGGGAGCCCTACGAGCAGTACTTC.

In its sample, this clonotype was seen many times. CDR3 protein: CASSWVGLAGSYEQYF. The DNA for the CDR3 is TGTGCCAGCAGTTGGGTTGGACTAGCGGGATCCTACGAGCAGTACTTC. The chain joins TRBV27 to TRBJ2-7, with TRBD2 identical over 12 bases. Germline trimming cut 4 bases from V and 1 base from J; bases unmatched to any gene: 5. The CDR3 sequence is 16 residues long. Germline CDR1 and CDR2: MNHEY and SMNVEV (reference sequence).

This clonotype was observed a few times. The rearrangement links TRBV20-1 to TRBJ1-5, with no clear D. The CDR3 has 10 amino acids. The germline V and J ends were trimmed by 5 bases and 10 bases, with 9 bases remaining between them. Germline lookup yields CDR1 DFQATT and CDR2 SNEGSKA (reference sequence). CDR3 bases: TGCAGTGCTGACCCTAATCCCCAGCATTTT. It is translated as CSADPNPQHF.

This rearrangement joins TRBV29-1 to TRBJ1-2; D is possibly TRBD1 (5 bases). V lost 2 bases and J 9 bases, leaving 16 bases between the germline ends. Germline CDR1 reads SQVTM; CDR2 reads ANQGSEA. There are 13 residues in the CDR3. The CDR3 reads CSVESQGMFSYTF. The CDR3 DNA follows: TGCAGCGTTGAATCGCAGGGAATGTTTAGCTACACCTTC.

The chain employs TRBV11-1 and TRBJ1-1; 7 bases map to TRBD1. V lost 8 bases, J lost 1 base, and 4 bases stayed unmatched. CDR1 SGHAT and CDR2 FQDESV come from the germline V gene (reference sequence). The CDR3 sequence is 13 residues long. The CDR3 region has the DNA TGTGCCAGCGGAGGGGGCAGGAACACTGAAGCTTTCTTT. Translated: CASGGGRNTEAFF.

The J gene is TRBJ2-7, the V gene TRBV5-1; 9 nucleotides agree with TRBD2. The germline V gene encodes CDR1 SGHRS and CDR2 YFSETQ. This CDR3 contains 19 residues. V lost 4 bases and J lost 3; bases outside the gene matches: 20. The CDR3 spells CASSLEVLGAGTSSYEQYF. The CDR3 bases are TGCGCCAGCAGCCTCGAGGTGCTTGGAGCCGGGACTAGCAGCTACGAGCAGTACTTC.

Only a few counts were recorded for this clonotype. The chain links TRBV2 to TRBJ2-5; 12 nucleotides match TRBD1. CDR1 and CDR2 from the germline V gene are SNHLY and FYNNEI. CDR3 size: 15 residues. The J segment lost 5 bases and the V segment lost 6 bases, leaving 7 bases of the junction unmatched. The DNA for the CDR3 is TGTGCCAGCAGGTCCGGGACAGGGGGCCCTGAGACCCAGTACTTC. It yields the protein CASRSGTGGPETQYF.

Only a few counts were recorded for this clonotype. J is TRBJ1-4 and V is TRBV7-9; 7 bases are a match to TRBD1. CDR3 length equals 13 residues. The V segment lost 5 bases and the J segment 12 bases; nucleotides outside the gene matches: 9. The germline V gene has CDR1 SEHNR and CDR2 FQNEAQ (reference sequence). CDR3 DNA sequence: TGTGCCAGCAGCCCGACAGGGAAGGGGGAACTGTTTTTT. This encodes CASSPTGKGELFF.

This clonotype has only a few counts. The gene calls are TRBV6-6 and TRBJ1-3, with a weak D call TRBD1 (6 bases). Trimming took off 2 bases at V and 0 bases at J, with 8 bases between the two ends. Germline assignment: CDR1 MNHNY and CDR2 SVGAGI (reference sequence). CDR3 length equals 15 residues. Written as DNA, the CDR3 is TGTGCCAGCAGTTACACAGGGATCTCTGGAAACACCATATATTTT. Translation: CASSYTGISGNTIYF.

This clonotype was found once. The chain uses TRBV28 and TRBJ1-5, with D possibly matching TRBD1 (5 bases). The V gene's germline CDR1 is MDHEN and CDR2 SYDVKM. V lost 2 bases and J 6 bases, leaving 11 bases between the germline ends. The length of the CDR3 is 14 residues. CDR3 loop: CASSLPGMVQPQHF. In DNA form, the CDR3 reads TGTGCCAGCAGTTTACCAGGGATGGTTCAGCCCCAGCATTTT.

The rearrangement uses TRBV25-1 and TRBJ1-2; no clear D gene. This CDR3 comprises 15 residues. The V end was cut by 5 bases, the J end by 3 bases, with 16 bases between. Germline CDR1 and CDR2: MGHDK and SYGVNS. The CDR3 is CASSSEGVGHYGYTF. CDR3 DNA sequence: TGTGCCAGCAGTTCCGAGGGCGTCGGACACTATGGCTACACCTTC.

The CDR3 sequence is CSVVLNKRMNTEAFF. DNA for the CDR3: TGCAGCGTTGTACTTAACAAGCGCATGAACACTGAAGCTTTCTTT. The gene calls are TRBV29-1 and TRBJ1-1; no firm D call. Trimming removed 4 bases at V and 0 bases at J, with 15 bases between. From germline, CDR1 is SQVTM and CDR2 ANQGSEA. This CDR3 is 15 amino acids long.

The V call is TRBV9, the J call TRBJ2-5; D may be TRBD1 or TRBD2 (7 bases each). Germline V gene data show CDR1 as SGDLS and CDR2 as YYNGEE. The CDR3 spans 14 residues. The V and J ends lost 4 bases and 5 bases respectively, with 15 bases between them. CDR3 DNA sequence: TGTGCCAGCAGCCAGGGGGGGGCGCGGGAGACCCAGTACTTC. This codes for CASSQGGARETQYF.

The chain links TRBV7-3 to TRBJ2-2, with TRBD2 matching over 8 bases. The CDR3 covers 17 residues. CDR1 SGHTA and CDR2 FQGTGA come from the germline V gene. J was trimmed by 1 base and V by 5 bases; bases with no gene match: 9. This chain's CDR3 is CASSPTGLAGNTGELFF. The DNA for the CDR3 is TGTGCCAGCAGCCCAACAGGTCTAGCGGGGAACACCGGGGAGCTGTTTTTT.

This clonotype has just a few counts. V and J are TRBV20-1 and TRBJ1-2, with a weak D call TRBD1 (6 bases). Looked up from germline, CDR1 is DFQATT and CDR2 is SNEGSKA (reference sequence). This CDR3 comprises 13 residues. Deletions cut 3 bases from V and 4 bases from J, with 12 bases between. CDR3 region: CSASWGAGYGYTF. The CDR3 nucleotides are TGCAGTGCTAGTTGGGGGGCTGGCTATGGCTACACCTTC.

The gene calls are TRBV7-2 and TRBJ1-2, with D hard to call. The CDR3 is 14 residues long. Germline CDR1 reads SGHTA; CDR2 reads FQGNSA. Trimming took 3 bases from V and 5 from J, leaving 13 bases between them. The CDR3 DNA reads TGTGCCAGCAGCTTGTCGACGGACCCATATGGCTACACCTTC. Residues: CASSLSTDPYGYTF. Filled out from reference TRBV7-2 and TRBJ1-2, the complete variable domain reads GAGVSQSPSNKVTEKGKDVELRCDPISGHTALYWYRQSLGQGLEFLIYFQGNSAPDKSGLPSDRFSAERTGGSVSTLTIQRTQQEDSAVYLCASSLSTDPYGYTFGSGTRLTVV.

The V and J genes are TRBV2 and TRBJ2-1; D possibly corresponds to TRBD2 (6 bases). This CDR3 comprises 11 residues. Germline V gene lookup returns CDR1 SNHLY and CDR2 FYNNEI. Trimming took off 8 bases at V and 7 bases at J, with 9 bases between the two ends. The CDR3 DNA follows: TGTGCCAGCCTGGGAGGAAATGAGCAGTTCTTC. Translated, it gives CASLGGNEQFF.

This clonotype was seen once. One end of the junction does not line up with germline, which may come from a read error. The rearrangement uses TRBV5-1 and TRBJ2-6, with 7 bases lining up with TRBD1. The CDR3 is made up of 12 amino acids. CDR1 SGHRS and CDR2 YFSETQ come from the germline V gene. Here the CDR3 DNA reads TGCGCCAGCACGACAGGGAGATTCACTGAAGCTTTC. Amino acids: CASTTGRFTEAF.

This clonotype was observed many times. The V and J genes are TRBV20-1 and TRBJ1-5; D is undetermined. Deletions cut 3 bases from V and 12 bases from J, with 12 bases between. There are 11 residues in the CDR3. Germline V gene sequence: CDR1 DFQATT, CDR2 SNEGSKA (reference sequence). DNA of the CDR3: TGCAGTGCTAGGAATTCTGGGCTCCAGCATTTT. Translation gives CSARNSGLQHF.

V usage is TRBV4-1 and J usage is TRBJ1-5; D may be TRBD1 (6 bases). CDR1 and CDR2 from the germline V gene are MGHRA and YSYEKL. This CDR3 is built from 18 residues. V was clipped by 0 bases and J by 5 bases, with 20 bases between them. Here the CDR3 DNA reads TGCGCCAGCAGCCAAGAGTTAAGAGGGGGTGGGGGAGATCAGCCCCAGCATTTT. Translating gives CASSQELRGGGGDQPQHF.

This clonotype was detected many times. The CDR3 protein is CAISEPGRLNTEAFF. CDR3 DNA sequence: TGTGCCATCAGTGAACCAGGGAGGCTGAACACTGAAGCTTTCTTT. The gene calls are TRBV10-3 and TRBJ1-1, with D maybe TRBD1 (5 bases). Germline V CDR1 and CDR2: ENHRY, SYGVKD. This CDR3 region has 15 residues. V lost 3 bases and J 0 bases, leaving 11 bases between the germline ends.

The chain uses TRBV7-3 and TRBJ2-5, with a tentative D call TRBD2 (6 bases). The CDR3 is 18 amino acids. CDR1 is SGHTA, CDR2 FQGTGA, per germline. V shed 3 bases and J shed 7 bases, with 27 bases lying between them. As DNA, the CDR3 is TGTGCCAGCAGCTTTTACATGGTGGGGGAAGTTTTTAGCGGGACCCAGTACTTC. Its translation is CASSFYMVGEVFSGTQYF.

Regarding this clonotype: At one of its ends the junction is not consistent with the germline gene, which may arise from a read error. The chain employs TRBV4-1 and TRBJ1-6; D is uncertain. CDR3 size: 17 residues. Germline V gene data show CDR1 as MGHRA and CDR2 as YSYEKL. Here the CDR3 DNA reads TGTGCCAGCAGCCAAGGCCTGCAGAGGAATGCGTATTCACCCCTCCACTTT. It encodes CASSQGLQRNAYSPLHF.

Concerning this clonotype itself: One junction end does not reproduce the germline sequence, and a read error may be involved. This chain links TRBV10-3 with TRBJ1-6; D gene unclear. Germline CDR1 reads ENHRY; CDR2 reads SYGVKD. The CDR3 extends over 12 amino acids. The DNA for the CDR3 is TGTGCCATCAGGACGGGAAATTCACCCCCCCACTTT. Protein product: CAIRTGNSPPHF.

The V and J genes are TRBV2 and TRBJ2-5; unclear D gene. The CDR3 length is 13 residues. The germline gives CDR1 SNHLY, CDR2 FYNNEI. Trimming shortened V by 1 base and J by 4 bases, and 7 bases separated the two germline ends. The CDR3 bases are TGTGCCAGCAGTGAAGGGATGGGAGAGACCCAGTACTTC. It encodes CASSEGMGETQYF.

The chain employs TRBV20-1 and TRBJ2-3; the D gene is possibly TRBD1 (5 bases). The germline V and J ends were trimmed by 1 base and 0 bases, with 11 bases remaining between them. Germline V gene lookup returns CDR1 DFQATT and CDR2 SNEGSKA (reference sequence). This CDR3 is built from 15 residues. CDR3 loop: CSARGYRGSTDTQYF. CDR3 DNA: TGCAGTGCTAGAGGATATAGGGGAAGCACAGATACGCAGTATTTT.

This clonotype appeared many times. The V call is TRBV29-1, the J call TRBJ1-6; 12 bases are shared with TRBD1. This CDR3 is built from 15 residues. J lost 8 bases, V lost 6 bases, and 8 bases had no gene match. Looked up from germline, CDR1 is SQVTM and CDR2 is ANQGSEA. CDR3 loop: CSVGTGGEGDSPLHF. CDR3 sequence (DNA): TGCAGCGTGGGGACAGGGGGCGAGGGTGATTCACCCCTCCACTTT.

V is TRBV10-1 and J is TRBJ2-7; D assignment may be TRBD1 or TRBD2 (6 bases each). Germline V gene lookup returns CDR1 WNHNN and CDR2 SYGVQD (reference sequence). The V and J ends lost 3 bases and 6 bases respectively, with 9 bases between them. The CDR3 consists of 12 residues. CDR3 sequence: CASSEGGSEQYF. As DNA, the CDR3 is TGCGCCAGCAGTGAAGGGGGGAGCGAGCAGTACTTC.

CDR3 loop: CSVAGQDGYGYTF. The CDR3 nucleotides read TGCAGCGTCGCGGGACAGGATGGCTATGGCTACACCTTC. This sequence joins TRBV29-1 and TRBJ1-2; 8 bases map to TRBD1. The trim removed 6 bases at V and 4 bases at J, leaving 7 bases unmatched. CDR3 length: 13 residues. Germline V lookup: CDR1 SQVTM, CDR2 ANQGSEA. Filled out from reference TRBV29-1 and TRBJ1-2, the complete variable domain reads SAVISQKPSRDICQRGTSLTIQCQVDSQVTMMFWYRQQPGQSLTLIATANQGSEATYESGFVIDKFPISRPNLTFSTLTVSNMSPEDSSIYLCSVAGQDGYGYTFGSGTRLTVV.

The rearrangement uses TRBV10-2 and TRBJ1-1; the D is unclear. This CDR3 region has 13 residues. Trimming cost V 11 bases and J 1 base, with 14 bases left between them. Germline CDR1 and CDR2: WSHSY and SAAADI. CDR3 amino acids: CAARATRNTEAFF. The CDR3 DNA follows: TGCGCCGCCCGGGCCACCCGGAACACTGAAGCTTTCTTT.